This entry features one T cell receptor (beta chain) sequence. The data are from a study of T-cell reconstitution after alpha-beta-depleted transplantation in children. J was trimmed by 3 bases and V by 6 bases; bases with no gene match: 9. This CDR3 contains 15 residues. The germline V gene has CDR1 MNHNS and CDR2 SASEGT. TCRbeta library construction was performed incorporating unique molecular identifiers. TCRdb ran MiXCR on the PCR reads and lists one entry per CDR3 protein. Here the sample spans 200,000 to 300,000 distinct CDR3 sequences, around 12% being singletons. Here the sequenced sample was PBMCs from the stem cell graft donor, taken from the stem cell graft. This TCR was recovered from a human donor who donated a stem cell graft to a child with acute lymphoblastic leukemia. This chain connects TRBV6-1 to TRBJ2-3, with 7 bases matching TRBD1. This CDR3 is CASSRQGLETDTQYF. CDR3 sequence (DNA): TGTGCCAGCAGCCGACAGGGATTGGAGACAGATACGCAGTATTTT.